This T cell receptor beta chain was sequenced in a study of T-cell reconstitution after alpha-beta-depleted transplantation in children. As it was prepared, the TCRbeta library received unique molecular identifiers. MiXCR was run by TCRdb on the PCR reads, yielding one entry per CDR3 protein. The sample lists some 240,000 distinct CDR3 sequences; about 12% were seen once. Germline V lookup: CDR1 ENHRY, CDR2 SYGVKD. The CDR3 spans 13 residues. J gave up 6 bases and V 7 bases, and 6 bases lay outside the gene matches. This clonotype was detected ten times or more. This receptor was identified in a human donor who donated a stem cell graft to a child with acute lymphoblastic leukemia. The material sequenced was PBMCs from the stem cell graft donor, taken from the stem cell graft. This chain links TRBV10-3 with TRBJ1-1; 9 bases line up with TRBD1. The DNA of the CDR3 is TGTGCCATCACACAGGGGGCTGGAGCTGAAGCTTTCTTT. Protein: CAITQGAGAEAFF.